The rows below give T cell receptor beta chains drawn from one sample of a study of T cells after posttransplantation cyclophosphamide. The repertoire was sequenced with immunoSEQ multiplex PCR; TCRdb's copy has only in-frame clones and lacks some. The sample carries about 32,000 clones, roughly 90% recorded once. Sequencing input: naive CD4+ T cells sorted from blood. These receptors all come from a man aged 25 to 40 in good health and a related stem cell transplant donor. CDR3s include the opening cysteine and the closing phenylalanine or tryptophan.

cdr3_aa	v_call	j_call	cdr3_length
CASSGRGPEAFF	TRBV11-2	TRBJ1-1	12
CASSPRLAGGTYEQYF	TRBV4-2	TRBJ2-7	16
CASRPLIQGSTDTQYF	TRBV19	TRBJ2-3	16
CASSFLPGAASTDTQYF	TRBV9	TRBJ2-3	17
CASNSPGTGWYNEQFF	TRBV2	TRBJ2-1	16
CASSRDSLNSPLHF	TRBV6-1	TRBJ1-6	14
CASRGTPGDEQYF	TRBV7-9	TRBJ2-7	13
CASSLRGGFLDEQYF	TRBV7-2	TRBJ2-7	15
CASSTQGTGELFF	TRBV19	TRBJ2-2	13
CASSRGTGFSYEQYF	TRBV6-1	TRBJ2-7	15
CASSLGSGLGPYEQYF	TRBV5-5	TRBJ2-7	16
CASSLEAGRGTEAFF	TRBV5-1	TRBJ1-1	15
CSVNRNTEAFF	TRBV20-1	TRBJ1-1	11
CASRVPGRANEKLFF	TRBV19	TRBJ1-4	15
CATSPSPPYEQYF	TRBV15	TRBJ2-7	13
CASSLLAGRNEQFF	TRBV7-3	TRBJ2-1	14
CASAGVVDGGPGELFF	TRBV9	TRBJ2-2	16
CASSFGSGGSSTDTQYF	TRBV27	TRBJ2-3	17
CASSSPSKGQPQHF	TRBV27	TRBJ1-5	14
CASSQEGVGVRQGANTEAFF	TRBV4-1	TRBJ1-1	20
CATRPPGEAGELFF	TRBV15	TRBJ2-2	14
CASSLGAVAYQETQYF	TRBV5-4	TRBJ2-5	16
CASSVEAGGGTEAFF	TRBV6-4	TRBJ1-1	15
CASSLVGANYEQYF	TRBV7-9	TRBJ2-7	14
CASSQLGTANSNQPQHF	TRBV4-2	TRBJ1-5	17
CASSPGRGNTEAFF	TRBV7-2	TRBJ1-1	14
CASSLAGQDNSPLHF	TRBV5-4	TRBJ1-6	15
CASSERVNTEAFF	TRBV6-1	TRBJ1-1	13
CASSTRQGANEQYF	TRBV7-8	TRBJ2-7	14
CASRGQDYNEQFF	TRBV10-2	TRBJ2-1	13
CASSLGGTSGHEQFF	TRBV5-1	TRBJ2-1	15
CSVVPGQRSTGELFF	TRBV29-1	TRBJ2-2	15
CASLESGVAYNEQFF	TRBV28	TRBJ2-1	15
CASRRGPDFTEAFF	TRBV7-9	TRBJ1-1	14
CASSSLDRGLNNEQFF	TRBV5-1	TRBJ2-1	16
CASRDRVDSPLHF	TRBV6-5	TRBJ1-6	13
CASIPGRANTEAFF	TRBV6-5	TRBJ1-1	14
CASSLVGQAYEQYF	TRBV5-4	TRBJ2-7	14
CASSQEGGGFEKLFF	TRBV4-3	TRBJ1-4	15
CASSPGTGGYNEQFF	TRBV6-5	TRBJ2-1	15
CASSFRGEQYF	TRBV7-2	TRBJ2-7	11
CASSLVIQRGGMVF	TRBV11-2	TRBJ2-1	14
CSFYSGAEQYF	TRBV29-1	TRBJ2-7	11
CASSLPFQEQYF	TRBV28	TRBJ2-7	12
CASSGGASSYNEQFF	TRBV28	TRBJ2-1	15
CASGRDRVTDTQYF	TRBV6-5	TRBJ2-3	14
CASSPIPRTGGSETQYF	TRBV18	TRBJ2-5	17
CASRKGVPISYEQYF	TRBV5-6	TRBJ2-7	15
CASSYSGGTDTQYF	TRBV27	TRBJ2-3	14